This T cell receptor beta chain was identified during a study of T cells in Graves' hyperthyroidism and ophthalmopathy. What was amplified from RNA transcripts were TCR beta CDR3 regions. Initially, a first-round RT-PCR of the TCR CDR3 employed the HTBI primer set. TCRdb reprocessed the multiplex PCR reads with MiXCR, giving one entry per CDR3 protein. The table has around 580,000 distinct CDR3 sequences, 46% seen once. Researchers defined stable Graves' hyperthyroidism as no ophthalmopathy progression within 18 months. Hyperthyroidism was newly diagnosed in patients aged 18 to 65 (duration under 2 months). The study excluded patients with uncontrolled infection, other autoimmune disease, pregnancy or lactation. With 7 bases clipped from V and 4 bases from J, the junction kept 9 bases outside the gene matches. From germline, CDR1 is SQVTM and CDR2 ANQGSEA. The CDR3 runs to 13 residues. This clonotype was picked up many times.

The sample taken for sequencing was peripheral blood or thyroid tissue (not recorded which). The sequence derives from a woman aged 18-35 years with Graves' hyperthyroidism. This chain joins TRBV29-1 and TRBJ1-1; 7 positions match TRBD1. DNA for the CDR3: TGCAGCGCTTCGACAGGGTCTGGCACTGAAGCTTTCTTT. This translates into CSASTGSGTEAFF.